Each of the 21 T cell receptor beta chains below was sequenced from the same sample in a study of blood T cell repertoires in COVID-19. Some clones are missing from TCRdb's copy, which holds only in-frame ones; the method was immunoSEQ multiplex PCR. Counted here are about 73,000 clones, about nine tenths occurring once; the ten biggest clones make up more than 15%. Sequencing was carried out using peripheral blood. These receptors all come from a woman of 80 years or more with active or convalescent COVID-19.

The CDR3 DNA is TGTGCCAGTAGTATCAAAGCGGGGGTGGGGCAGTTCTTC. As protein: CASSIKAGVGQFF. The chain uses TRBV19 and TRBJ2-1, with 8 bases fitting TRBD2. V was pared by 3 bases and J by 12 bases, with 7 bases of the junction left unmatched. The CDR3 extends over 13 amino acids. Germline V gene data show CDR1 as LNHDA and CDR2 as SQIVND (reference sequence).

This clone was seen just once. At the DNA level, this CDR3 is encoded by other sequences in the same sample as well. The chain combines TRBV9 with TRBJ2-1, with D possibly being TRBD2 (6 bases). This CDR3 comprises 15 residues. Germline values: CDR1 SGDLS, CDR2 YYNGEE. The V end lost 0 bases, the J end lost 3 bases, and 10 bases lay between the germline ends. The CDR3 DNA reads as TGTGCCAGCAGCGTAGATTCGGGGGTCTACAATGAGCAGTTCTTC. Protein sequence: CASSVDSGVYNEQFF.

This chain uses TRBV7-2 with TRBJ2-3, with TRBD2 identical over 10 bases. The CDR3 is 16 residues long. CDR1 is SGHTA and CDR2 is FQGNSA in the germline V gene. Losses at the gene ends were 2 bases for V and 3 bases for J; bases not matched to a gene: 5. The CDR3 spells CASSLKAAGGTDTQYF. In nucleotides, the CDR3 is TGTGCCAGCAGCTTAAAGGCAGCGGGGGGGACAGATACGCAGTATTTT.

This chain connects TRBV6-5 to TRBJ2-7; no clear D gene. This CDR3 spans 12 amino acids. With 5 bases removed from V and 7 bases from J, the gap between germline ends came to 12 bases. CDR1 MNHEY and CDR2 SVGAGI come from the germline V gene. The CDR3 DNA reads TGTGCCAGCAGTCTGCAGGCTTCTGAGCAGTACTTC. Translation gives CASSLQASEQYF.

The chain couples TRBV5-4 to TRBJ2-2; D is unresolved. Trimming took off 4 bases at V and 1 base at J, with 8 bases between the two ends. The CDR3 runs 14 residues. Germline loops: CDR1 SGHNT, CDR2 YYREEE (reference sequence). Here the CDR3 DNA reads TGTGCCAGCAGCCCGGGTGTGAACACCGGGGAGCTGTTTTTT. Translation gives CASSPGVNTGELFF. The full variable domain, with the rest looked up from reference TRBV5-4 and TRBJ2-2, is ETGVTQSPTHLIKTRGQQVTLRCSSQSGHNTVSWYQQALGQGPQFIFQYYREEENGRGNFPPRFSGLQFPNYSSELNVNALELDDSALYLCASSPGVNTGELFFGEGSRLTVL.

V usage is TRBV6-2 or TRBV6-3 and J usage is TRBJ1-3; TRBD1 aligns across 7 bases. After removal of 5 bases from V and 2 bases from J, the junction contained 12 bases not matched to a gene. The V gene's germline CDR1 is MNHEY and CDR2 SVGEGT. The CDR3 spans 17 residues. The CDR3 DNA follows: TGTGCCAGCAGTACAAGATCCAGGGGGAGAGCTGGAAACACCATATATTTT. It yields the protein CASSTRSRGRAGNTIYF.

The chain couples TRBV5-1 to TRBJ1-5, with 10 nucleotides matching TRBD1. The V segment lost 0 bases and the J segment 0 bases; nucleotides outside the gene matches: 15. CDR1 and CDR2 (germline): SGHRS, YFSETQ. The length of the CDR3 is 21 residues. The CDR3 spells CASSLARDRGRPPYSNQPQHF. DNA for the CDR3: TGCGCCAGCAGCTTGGCCCGGGACAGGGGTCGACCCCCTTATAGCAATCAGCCCCAGCATTTT. The full variable domain, with the rest looked up from reference TRBV5-1 and TRBJ1-5, is KAGVTQTPRYLIKTRGQQVTLSCSPISGHRSVSWYQQTPGQGLQFLFEYFSETQRNKGNFPGRFSGRQFSNSRSEMNVSTLELGDSALYLCASSLARDRGRPPYSNQPQHFGDGTRLSIL.

This rearrangement joins TRBV28 to TRBJ1-4; tentatively, D is TRBD1 (5 bases). Trimming pared 6 bases from V and 10 bases from J, leaving 18 bases between. Germline-derived CDR1 and CDR2 are MDHEN and SYDVKM. The CDR3 sequence is 14 residues long. The CDR3 DNA reads TGTGCCAGCAGGAGCGGGGCCTACGGAGGAAAACTGTTTTTT. Translating it yields CASRSGAYGGKLFF.

The chain has TRBV19 and TRBJ1-5; D might be TRBD1 (5 bases). Germline values: CDR1 LNHDA, CDR2 SQIVND (reference sequence). The CDR3 is 16 amino acids. V was shortened by 3 bases and J by 5 bases, with 17 bases between the two germline ends. This CDR3 is CASSIPRRAEDQPQHF. The CDR3 DNA reads TGTGCCAGTAGTATTCCCCGCAGGGCTGAGGATCAGCCCCAGCATTTT.

A few counts support this clone. The genes are TRBV7-2 and TRBJ1-2; weak D call: TRBD1 (5 bases). The V end lost 0 bases, the J end lost 4 bases, and 9 bases lay between the germline ends. There are 14 residues in the CDR3. Germline assignment: CDR1 SGHTA and CDR2 FQGNSA. The CDR3 nucleotides are TGTGCCAGCAGCTTAGCGAGGACAAGCTATGGCTACACCTTC. Protein sequence: CASSLARTSYGYTF.

The chain joins TRBV11-1 to TRBJ1-2, with D perhaps TRBD1 (6 bases). The germline CDR1 and CDR2 sequences are SGHAT and FQDESV (reference sequence). The length of the CDR3 is 15 residues. V shed 5 bases and J shed 1 base, with 14 bases lying between them. The CDR3, as DNA: TGTGCCAGCAGCGAATCAGGGGCTAATAACTATGGCTACACCTTC. It encodes CASSESGANNYGYTF.

The chain joins TRBV3-1 (or the pseudogene TRBV3-2) to TRBJ2-3; unclear D gene. Germline V gene lookup returns CDR1 LGHDT and CDR2 YNNKEL (reference sequence). The CDR3 contains 17 residues. The germline V and J ends were trimmed by 0 bases and 2 bases, with 15 bases remaining between them. The CDR3 spells CASSQEIGGTFTDTQYF. The CDR3 DNA reads TGTGCCAGCAGCCAAGAGATCGGCGGTACGTTCACAGATACGCAGTATTTT.

This clone appeared a few times. J is TRBJ2-5 and V is TRBV1; the table's D call, TRBD2, has no DNA check behind it. TRBV1 constitutes a pseudogene. The CDR3 loop spans 15 amino acids. CDR3 sequence: CTSSQDRGGQETQYF. The CDR3 DNA follows: TGCACCAGCAGCCAAGATCGGGGGGGCCAAGAGACCCAGTACTTC.

The chain is built from TRBV11-1 and TRBJ2-1; 9 bases map to TRBD1. Germline V gene data show CDR1 as SGHAT and CDR2 as FQDESV (reference sequence). The CDR3 covers 15 residues. V was clipped by 2 bases and J by 7 bases; unmatched bases: 6. CDR3 DNA sequence: TGTGCCAGCAGCTTAAGGGACAGGGTAAGAAATGAGCAGTTCTTC. Encoded protein: CASSLRDRVRNEQFF.

The rearrangement links TRBV28 to TRBJ2-7; a possible D gene is TRBD1 (6 bases). The CDR3 is 15 residues long. The ends were cut back, 3 bases at V and 2 bases at J, with 14 bases in the middle. In germline, CDR1 is MDHEN, CDR2 SYDVKM. The CDR3 DNA reads as TGTGCCAGCAGTTTCCCGAACAGGGTGACCTACGAGCAGTACTTC. Its translation is CASSFPNRVTYEQYF. Drawing the rest from reference TRBV28 and TRBJ2-7, the complete variable domain is DVKVTQSSRYLVKRTGEKVFLECVQDMDHENMFWYRQDPGLGLRLIYFSYDVKMKEKGDIPEGYSVSREKKERFSLILESASTNQTSMYLCASSFPNRVTYEQYFGPGTRLTVT.

The V and J genes are TRBV3-1 (or the pseudogene TRBV3-2) and TRBJ2-7; possible D gene TRBD1, 6 bases. Germline loops: CDR1 LGHDT, CDR2 YNNKEL (reference sequence). CDR3 length: 17 residues. V was clipped by 2 bases and J by 3 bases, with 20 bases between them. The CDR3 here is CASSQRLSGAYLYEQYF. The DNA for the CDR3 is TGTGCCAGCAGCCAACGGTTATCAGGGGCCTATCTCTACGAGCAGTACTTC.

The chain has TRBV9 and TRBJ2-7; 7 bases are shared with TRBD2. Germline lookup yields CDR1 SGDLS and CDR2 YYNGEE. The CDR3 spans 13 residues. Trimming took 0 bases from V and 3 from J; bases not matched to a gene: 0. The CDR3 is CASSVGEGYEQYF. The CDR3 DNA reads TGTGCCAGCAGCGTAGGGGAGGGCTACGAGCAGTACTTC.

The gene calls are TRBV16 and TRBJ2-7; possibly TRBD2 for D (5 bases). Trimming cost V 4 bases and J 1 base, with 20 bases left between them. From germline, CDR1 is KGHSY and CDR2 FQNENV. The CDR3 spans 17 residues. CDR3 nucleotides: TGTGCCAGCAGCCTTCAGGACTCCTCAAGTCGATCCTACGAGCAGTACTTC. It codes for CASSLQDSSSRSYEQYF.

This clone was counted a single time. The gene calls are TRBV5-1 and TRBJ1-1; a possible D gene is TRBD1 (6 bases). The ends were cut back, 4 bases at V and 1 base at J, with 17 bases in the middle. The CDR3 runs 16 residues. CDR1 is SGHRS, CDR2 YFSETQ, per germline. The CDR3: CASSPVVSRGNTEAFF. DNA for the CDR3: TGCGCCAGCAGCCCCGTAGTTAGCAGGGGGAACACTGAAGCTTTCTTT.

This clone was counted only a few times. The chain links TRBV5-1 to TRBJ2-3; D not certain. The CDR3 consists of 12 residues. In germline, CDR1 is SGHRS, CDR2 YFSETQ. V was trimmed by 4 bases and J by 2 bases, leaving 5 bases between them. CDR3 sequence: CASSPNTDTQYF. The CDR3 nucleotides are TGCGCCAGCAGCCCTAACACAGATACGCAGTATTTT.

The chain is built from TRBV3-1 (or the pseudogene TRBV3-2) and TRBJ2-3; 9 nucleotides line up with TRBD1. Trimming at V came to 3 bases and at J to 4 bases, leaving 8 bases not matched to a gene. Germline V gives CDR1 LGHDT, CDR2 YNNKEL (reference sequence). The CDR3 consists of 16 residues. CDR3 nucleotides: TGTGCCAGCAGCCAGCACAGGGGGCGAGCCGCAGATACGCAGTATTTT. Residues: CASSQHRGRAADTQYF.